The T cell receptor (beta chain) described here comes from a study of neurological immune-mediated disorders. Overall study results and limits: Private repertoires in all groups were suggested by the finding that expanded clones across subjects shared no CDR3 amino acid sequences. With the multiple sclerosis repertoire cluster, none of the clinical or MRI features showed an association. Repertoires from 18 of 34 multiple sclerosis patients grouped phylogenetically into a related-CDR3 cluster, suggesting a possible signature.

The germline V gene encodes CDR1 DFQATT and CDR2 SNEGSKA (reference sequence). The CDR3 runs 14 residues. Trimming took 7 bases from V and 4 from J, leaving 19 bases between them. TCRdb fed the 5' RACE reads into MiXCR, producing one record per CDR3 protein. The sample holds about 35,000 distinct CDR3 sequences; 3% to 4% are singletons and the top ten take around 2%. This clonotype occurred many times. The antigen remains undetermined. The chain links TRBV20-1 to TRBJ1-2, with a weak D call TRBD1 (5 bases). Sequencing used PBMCs. This TCR was sampled from a man aged 25-40 years with multiple sclerosis. CDR3 nucleotides: TGCAGTGTTAGGGGAGAAGGCAGTTTCTATGGCTACACCTTC. This codes for CSVRGEGSFYGYTF.